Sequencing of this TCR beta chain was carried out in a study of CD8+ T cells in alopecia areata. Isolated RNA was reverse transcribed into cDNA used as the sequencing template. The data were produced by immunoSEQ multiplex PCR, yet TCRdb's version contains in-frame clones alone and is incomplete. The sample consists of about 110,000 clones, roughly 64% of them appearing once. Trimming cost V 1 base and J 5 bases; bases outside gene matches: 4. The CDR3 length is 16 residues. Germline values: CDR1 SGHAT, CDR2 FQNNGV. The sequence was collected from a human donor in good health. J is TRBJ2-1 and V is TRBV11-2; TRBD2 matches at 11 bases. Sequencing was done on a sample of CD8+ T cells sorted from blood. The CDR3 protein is CASSLASGGQDNEQFF. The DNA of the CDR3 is TGTGCCAGCAGCTTAGCTAGCGGGGGGCAGGACAATGAGCAGTTCTTC.